One sample yielded the 8 T cell receptor beta chains listed below, sequenced in a study of T cell responses to AZD1222 COVID-19 vaccine. This table comes from immunoSEQ multiplex PCR, and its TCRdb copy is limited to in-frame clones, with some not included. Among over 150,000 clones, 80% to 95% were seen once, and the ten largest hold 1.6%. The source material was peripheral blood, sampled on day 0 of AZD1222 vaccination. These receptors were taken from an adult in good health.

Comment on this clone: The junction departs from germline at one end; a sequencing error may be responsible. The V and J genes are TRBV20-1 and TRBJ2-1, with D unresolved. Germline values: CDR1 DFQATT, CDR2 SNEGSKA (reference sequence). The CDR3 totals 13 residues. In DNA form, the CDR3 reads TGCAGTGCTAGTCCGCTAGTTTACAGTGAGCAGTTCTTC. Encoded protein: CSASPLVYSEQFF.

The V and J genes are TRBV6-2 or TRBV6-3 and TRBJ2-5; 9 bases fit TRBD1. Germline V gene sequence: CDR1 MNHEY, CDR2 SVGEGT. The length of the CDR3 is 15 residues. V shed 0 bases and J 5 bases; nucleotides not matched to a gene: 4. Written as DNA, the CDR3 is TGTGCCAGCAGTTACTCACGACAGGGGGTGGAGACCCAGTACTTC. Its translation is CASSYSRQGVETQYF.

This clone was found once. This chain connects TRBV18 to TRBJ1-4; D gene uncertain. The CDR3 runs 16 residues. Germline loops: CDR1 KGHSH, CDR2 LQKENI. V was clipped by 3 bases and J by 4 bases, with 15 bases between them. The CDR3 here is CASSPSSTHFNEKLFF. Here the CDR3 DNA reads TGTGCCAGCTCACCTTCTTCGACGCACTTTAATGAAAAACTGTTTTTT.

V usage is TRBV4-1 and J usage is TRBJ2-3, with 7 nucleotides matching TRBD2. In germline, CDR1 is MGHRA, CDR2 YSYEKL. The CDR3 length is 18 residues. J lost 10 bases, V lost 0 bases, and 19 bases had no gene match. In DNA, the CDR3 is TGCGCCAGCAGCCAAGATGGGGGTTCGGGAACGCAACGGGGGGCGCAGTATTTT. This encodes CASSQDGGSGTQRGAQYF.

This clone was seen more than once but under ten times. The CDR3 loop reads CASSLEAGGISPLHF. In nucleotides, the CDR3 is TGTGCCAGCAGCTTAGAAGCAGGGGGCATTTCACCCCTCCACTTT. The gene calls are TRBV7-2 and TRBJ1-6; 8 bases are shared with TRBD1. This CDR3 spans 15 amino acids. The V gene end was trimmed by 1 base and the J gene end by 9 bases; junction bases not matched to a gene: 5. Germline lookup yields CDR1 SGHTA and CDR2 FQGNSA.

The V gene is TRBV4-3, the J gene TRBJ2-1; D possibly matches TRBD1 or TRBD2 (6 bases each). The CDR3 loop spans 18 amino acids. Trimming cost V 0 bases and J 0 bases, with 15 bases left between them. Germline V lookup: CDR1 LGHNA, CDR2 YSLEER. The CDR3 bases are TGCGCCAGCAGCCAAGATGGGGGGCTAGAGACCTCCTACAATGAGCAGTTCTTC. Its protein product is CASSQDGGLETSYNEQFF.

The rearrangement joins TRBV18 to TRBJ2-2, with D perhaps assigned TRBD1 or TRBD2 (5 bases each). Germline CDR1 KGHSH, CDR2 LQKENI. Trimming cost V 5 bases and J 4 bases, with 20 bases left between them. The CDR3 consists of 17 residues. The CDR3 DNA sequence: TGTGCCAGCTCAGAACCCGGACTTCTTGGGGCCACCGGGGAGCTGTTTTTT. It specifies CASSEPGLLGATGELFF. Based on the CDR3 plus reference TRBV18 and TRBJ2-2, the full variable domain is NAGVMQNPRHLVRRRGQEARLRCSPMKGHSHVYWYRQLPEEGLKFMVYLQKENIIDESGMPKERFSAEFPKEGPSILRIQQVVRGDSAAYFCASSEPGLLGATGELFFGEGSRLTVL.

The chain couples TRBV6-5 to TRBJ1-1, with 7 bases matching TRBD1. CDR1 and CDR2 from the germline V gene are MNHEY and SVGAGI. V was pared by 5 bases and J by 1 base, with 7 bases of the junction left unmatched. CDR3 size: 15 residues. CDR3 loop: CASSRQGLGNTEAFF. CDR3 bases: TGTGCCAGCAGTCGACAGGGTCTAGGGAACACTGAAGCTTTCTTT.